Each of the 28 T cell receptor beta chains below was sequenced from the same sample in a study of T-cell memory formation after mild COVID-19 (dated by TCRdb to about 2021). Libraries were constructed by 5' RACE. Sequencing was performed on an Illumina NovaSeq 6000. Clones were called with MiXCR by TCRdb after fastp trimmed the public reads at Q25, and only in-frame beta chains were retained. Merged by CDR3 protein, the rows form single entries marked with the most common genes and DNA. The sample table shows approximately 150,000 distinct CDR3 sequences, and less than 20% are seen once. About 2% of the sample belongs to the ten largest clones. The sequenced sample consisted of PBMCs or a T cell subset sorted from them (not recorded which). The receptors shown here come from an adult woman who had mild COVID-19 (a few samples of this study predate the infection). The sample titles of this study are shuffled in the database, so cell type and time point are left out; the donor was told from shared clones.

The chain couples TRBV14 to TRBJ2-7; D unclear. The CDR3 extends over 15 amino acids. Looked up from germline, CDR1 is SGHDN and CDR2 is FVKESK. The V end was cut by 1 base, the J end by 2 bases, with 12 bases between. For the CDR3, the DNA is TGTGCCAGCAGCCAAGGGGCTTCCAGTGCCTACGAGCAGTACTTC. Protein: CASSQGASSAYEQYF. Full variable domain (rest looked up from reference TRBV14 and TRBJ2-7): EAGVTQFPSHSVIEKGQTVTLRCDPISGHDNLYWYRRVMGKEIKFLLHFVKESKQDESGMPNNRFLAERTGGTYSTLKVQPAELEDSGVYFCASSQGASSAYEQYFGPGTRLTVT.

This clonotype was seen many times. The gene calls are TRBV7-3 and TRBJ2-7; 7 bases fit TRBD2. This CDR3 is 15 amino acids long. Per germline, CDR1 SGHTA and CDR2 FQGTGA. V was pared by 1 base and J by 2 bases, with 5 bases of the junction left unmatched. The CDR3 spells CASSLRASGAYEQYF. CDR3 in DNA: TGTGCCAGCAGCTTAAGGGCTAGCGGTGCCTACGAGCAGTACTTC.

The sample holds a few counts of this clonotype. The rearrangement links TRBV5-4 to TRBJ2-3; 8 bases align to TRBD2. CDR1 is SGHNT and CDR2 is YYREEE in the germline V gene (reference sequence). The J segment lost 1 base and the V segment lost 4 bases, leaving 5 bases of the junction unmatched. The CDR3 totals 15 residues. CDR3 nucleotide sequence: TGTGCCAGCAGCAAGAGCGGGGGAGGCACAGATACGCAGTATTTT. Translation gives CASSKSGGGTDTQYF.

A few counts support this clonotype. The DNA of the CDR3 is TGCGCCAGCAGCTTGGATCCAGGGATCAATGAGCAGTTCTTC. It yields the protein CASSLDPGINEQFF. J is TRBJ2-1 and V is TRBV5-1; D may be TRBD1 (5 bases). Trimming took 0 bases from V and 6 from J, leaving 10 bases between them. The CDR3 contains 14 residues. Germline V gene sequence: CDR1 SGHRS, CDR2 YFSETQ. The variable domain in full, with the rest retrieved from reference TRBV5-1 and TRBJ2-1, is KAGVTQTPRYLIKTRGQQVTLSCSPISGHRSVSWYQQTPGQGLQFLFEYFSETQRNKGNFPGRFSGRQFSNSRSEMNVSTLELGDSALYLCASSLDPGINEQFFGPGTRLTVL.

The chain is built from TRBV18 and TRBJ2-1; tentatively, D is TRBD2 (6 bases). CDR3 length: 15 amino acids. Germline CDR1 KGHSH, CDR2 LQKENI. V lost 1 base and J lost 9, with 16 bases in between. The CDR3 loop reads CASSPRGEVSSEQFF. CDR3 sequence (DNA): TGTGCCAGCTCACCACGGGGGGAGGTCTCCAGTGAGCAGTTCTTC.

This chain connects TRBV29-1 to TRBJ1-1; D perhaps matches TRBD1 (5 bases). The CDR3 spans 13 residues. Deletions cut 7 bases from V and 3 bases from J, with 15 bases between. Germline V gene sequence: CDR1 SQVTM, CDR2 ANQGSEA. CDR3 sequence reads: CSGGQGGDTEAFF. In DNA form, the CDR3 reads TGCAGCGGTGGCCAGGGTGGGGACACTGAAGCTTTCTTT.

CDR3 DNA: TGCGCCAGCAGCTTGGATGACCGTTATGGCTACACCTTC. This encodes CASSLDDRYGYTF. The rearrangement uses TRBV5-1 and TRBJ1-2; D call uncertain. The CDR3 contains 13 residues. With 0 bases removed from V and 5 bases from J, the gap between germline ends came to 8 bases. Per germline, CDR1 SGHRS and CDR2 YFSETQ.

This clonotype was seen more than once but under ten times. This CDR3 reads CSAGAEMGVGPYEQYF. CDR3 nucleotides: TGCAGTGCTGGGGCGGAGATGGGAGTAGGACCCTACGAGCAGTACTTC. The chain joins TRBV20-1 to TRBJ2-7; tentatively, D is TRBD1 or TRBD2 (5 bases each). CDR1 and CDR2 (germline): DFQATT, SNEGSKA (reference sequence). There are 16 residues in the CDR3. Trimming took off 5 bases at V and 2 bases at J, with 22 bases between the two ends.

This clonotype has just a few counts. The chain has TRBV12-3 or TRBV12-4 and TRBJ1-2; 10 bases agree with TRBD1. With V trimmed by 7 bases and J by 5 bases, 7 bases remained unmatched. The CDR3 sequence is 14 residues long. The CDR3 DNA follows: TGTGCCAGCAACGACAGGGGGCTTTTTTATGGCTACACCTTC. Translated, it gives CASNDRGLFYGYTF.

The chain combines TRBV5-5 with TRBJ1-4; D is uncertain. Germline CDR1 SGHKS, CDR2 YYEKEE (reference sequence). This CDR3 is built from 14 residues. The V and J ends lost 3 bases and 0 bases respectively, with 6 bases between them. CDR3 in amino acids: CASSSGATNEKLFF. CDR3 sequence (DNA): TGTGCCAGCAGCTCCGGGGCAACTAATGAAAAACTGTTTTTT.

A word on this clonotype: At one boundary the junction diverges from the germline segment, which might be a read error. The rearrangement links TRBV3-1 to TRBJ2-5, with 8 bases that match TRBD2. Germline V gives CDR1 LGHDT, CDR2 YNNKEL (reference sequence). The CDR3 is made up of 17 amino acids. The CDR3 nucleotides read TGTGCCAGCAGACAAGGGTCGAGGAGCGGGAGCCTCAAGACCCAGTACTTC. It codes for CASRQGSRSGSLKTQYF.

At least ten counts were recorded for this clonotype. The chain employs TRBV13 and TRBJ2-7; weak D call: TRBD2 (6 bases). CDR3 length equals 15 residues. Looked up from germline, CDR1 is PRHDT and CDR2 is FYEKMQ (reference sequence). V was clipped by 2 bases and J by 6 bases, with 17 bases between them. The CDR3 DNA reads TGTGCCAGCAGCTTAACGGACGGTCCCGGGGGCGAGCAGTACTTC. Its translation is CASSLTDGPGGEQYF.

CDR3 in amino acids: CASSRPGRGSGANVLTF. CDR3 DNA: TGCGCCAGCAGCCGACCGGGACGGGGCTCTGGGGCCAACGTCCTGACTTTC. The chain has TRBV4-1 and TRBJ2-6; the D call may be TRBD1 or TRBD2 (5 bases each). Germline CDR1 and CDR2: MGHRA and YSYEKL. The V and J ends lost 4 bases and 0 bases respectively, with 13 bases between them. The CDR3 runs to 17 residues.

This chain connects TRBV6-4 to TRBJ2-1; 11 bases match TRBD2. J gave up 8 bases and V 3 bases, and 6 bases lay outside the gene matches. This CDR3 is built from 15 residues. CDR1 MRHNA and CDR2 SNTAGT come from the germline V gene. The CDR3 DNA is TGTGCCAGCAGTGAAACTAGCGGGAGAACGGATGAGCAGTTCTTC. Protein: CASSETSGRTDEQFF.

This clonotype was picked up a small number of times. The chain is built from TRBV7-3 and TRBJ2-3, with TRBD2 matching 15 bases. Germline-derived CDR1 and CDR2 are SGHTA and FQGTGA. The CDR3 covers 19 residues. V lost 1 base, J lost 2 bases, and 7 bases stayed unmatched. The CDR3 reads CASSLIGTSGRSSTDTQYF. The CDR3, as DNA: TGTGCCAGCAGCTTAATAGGGACTAGCGGGAGGTCGTCCACAGATACGCAGTATTTT.

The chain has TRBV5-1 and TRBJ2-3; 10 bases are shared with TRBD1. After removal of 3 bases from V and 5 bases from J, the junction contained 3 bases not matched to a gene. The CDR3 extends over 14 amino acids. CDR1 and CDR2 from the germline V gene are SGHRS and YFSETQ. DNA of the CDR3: TGCGCCAGCAGCTGGGGGACAGGGGAAGATACGCAGTATTTT. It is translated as CASSWGTGEDTQYF.

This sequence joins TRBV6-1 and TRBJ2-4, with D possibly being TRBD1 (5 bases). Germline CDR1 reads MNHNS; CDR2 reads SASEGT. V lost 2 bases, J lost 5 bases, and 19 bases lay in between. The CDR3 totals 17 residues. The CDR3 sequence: CASSESPGAGWQNIQYF. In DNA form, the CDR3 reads TGTGCCAGCAGTGAATCGCCTGGAGCAGGGTGGCAAAACATTCAGTACTTC.

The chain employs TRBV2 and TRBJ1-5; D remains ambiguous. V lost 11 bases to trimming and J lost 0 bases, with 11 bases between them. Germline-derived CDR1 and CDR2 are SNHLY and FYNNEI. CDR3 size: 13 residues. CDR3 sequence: CASVADSNQPQHF. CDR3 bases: TGTGCCTCGGTCGCGGATAGCAATCAGCCCCAGCATTTT.

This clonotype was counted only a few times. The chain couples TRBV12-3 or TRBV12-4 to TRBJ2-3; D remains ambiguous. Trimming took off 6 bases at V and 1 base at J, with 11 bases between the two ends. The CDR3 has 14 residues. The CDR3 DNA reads TGTGCCAGCAGCCCTTCGCTGGGCACAGATACGCAGTATTTT. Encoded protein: CASSPSLGTDTQYF.

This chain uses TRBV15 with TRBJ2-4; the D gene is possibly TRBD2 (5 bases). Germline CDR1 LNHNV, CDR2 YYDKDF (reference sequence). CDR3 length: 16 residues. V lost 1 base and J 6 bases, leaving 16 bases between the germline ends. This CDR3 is CATSRGGGPWRNIQYF. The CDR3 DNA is TGTGCCACCAGCAGAGGAGGAGGCCCCTGGAGAAACATTCAGTACTTC.

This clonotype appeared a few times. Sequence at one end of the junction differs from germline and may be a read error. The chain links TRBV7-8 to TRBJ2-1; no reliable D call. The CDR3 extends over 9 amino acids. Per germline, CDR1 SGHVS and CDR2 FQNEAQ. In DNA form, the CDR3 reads TGTGCCAGCAGCCACACGAGGCTCTTC. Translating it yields CASSHTRLF.

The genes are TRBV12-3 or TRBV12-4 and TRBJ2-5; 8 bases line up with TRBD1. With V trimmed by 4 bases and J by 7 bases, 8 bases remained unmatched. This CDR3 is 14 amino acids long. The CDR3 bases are TGTGCCAGCAGTTCAAGGGGACAGGCCAGGACCCAGTACTTC. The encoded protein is CASSSRGQARTQYF.

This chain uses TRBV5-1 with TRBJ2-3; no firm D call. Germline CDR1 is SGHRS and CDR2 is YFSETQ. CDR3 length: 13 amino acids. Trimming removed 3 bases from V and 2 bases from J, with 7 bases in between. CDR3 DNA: TGCGCCAGCAGCTCAATTCACACAGATACGCAGTATTTT. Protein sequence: CASSSIHTDTQYF. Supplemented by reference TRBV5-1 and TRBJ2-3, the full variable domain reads KAGVTQTPRYLIKTRGQQVTLSCSPISGHRSVSWYQQTPGQGLQFLFEYFSETQRNKGNFPGRFSGRQFSNSRSEMNVSTLELGDSALYLCASSSIHTDTQYFGPGTRLTVL.

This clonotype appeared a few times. CDR3 region: CSARDPPHPYGYTF. CDR3 DNA sequence: TGCAGTGCTAGAGACCCACCACACCCGTATGGCTACACCTTC. This chain links TRBV20-1 with TRBJ1-2; D gene uncertain. The CDR3 loop spans 14 amino acids. V was shortened by 0 bases and J by 5 bases, with 13 bases between the two germline ends. The germline V gene has CDR1 DFQATT and CDR2 SNEGSKA (reference sequence).

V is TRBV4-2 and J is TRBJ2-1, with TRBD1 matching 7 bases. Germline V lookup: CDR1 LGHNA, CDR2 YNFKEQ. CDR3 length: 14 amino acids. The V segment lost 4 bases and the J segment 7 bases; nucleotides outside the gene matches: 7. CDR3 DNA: TGTGCCAGCAGCCCGACCCTGACAGGGAATGAGCAGTTCTTC. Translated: CASSPTLTGNEQFF.

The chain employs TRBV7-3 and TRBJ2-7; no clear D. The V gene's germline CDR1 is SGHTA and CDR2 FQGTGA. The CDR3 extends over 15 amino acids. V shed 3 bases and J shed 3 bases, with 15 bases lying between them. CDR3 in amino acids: CASSFFRQLYYEQYF. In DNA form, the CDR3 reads TGTGCCAGCAGCTTTTTCCGGCAGCTGTACTACGAGCAGTACTTC. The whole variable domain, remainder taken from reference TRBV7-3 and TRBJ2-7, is GAGVSQTPSNKVTEKGKYVELRCDPISGHTALYWYRQSLGQGPEFLIYFQGTGAADDSGLPNDRFFAVRPEGSVSTLKIQRTERGDSAVYLCASSFFRQLYYEQYFGPGTRLTVT.

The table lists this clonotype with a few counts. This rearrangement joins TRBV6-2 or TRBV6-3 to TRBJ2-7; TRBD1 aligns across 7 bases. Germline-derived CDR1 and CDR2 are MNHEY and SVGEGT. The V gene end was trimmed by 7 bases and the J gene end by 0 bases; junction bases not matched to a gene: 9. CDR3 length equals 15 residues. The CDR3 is CASNVLGQSSYEQYF. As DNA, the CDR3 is TGTGCCAGCAATGTGCTGGGACAGAGCTCCTACGAGCAGTACTTC.

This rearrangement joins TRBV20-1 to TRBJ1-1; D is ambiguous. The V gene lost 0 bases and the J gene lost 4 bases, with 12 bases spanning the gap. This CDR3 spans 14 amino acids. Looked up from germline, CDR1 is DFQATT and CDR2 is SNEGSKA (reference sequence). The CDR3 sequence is CSARELPPGTEAFF. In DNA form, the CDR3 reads TGCAGTGCTAGAGAGCTCCCGCCAGGCACTGAAGCTTTCTTT.